Listed below are T cell receptor beta chains from one sample, sequenced in a study of cytomegalovirus exposure and HLA in healthy donors. Assay: immunoSEQ multiplex PCR; the TCRdb copy retains only in-frame clones and omits some. Seen here are approximately 300,000 clones, more than 80% observed once, and the top ten hold about 0.8%. The sequencing sample was made of PBMCs. The receptor set was obtained from a woman in her late teens or twenties in good health and CMV-seronegative. CDR3s include the opening cysteine and the closing phenylalanine or tryptophan. D genes are given only for firm matches. Size values are once, few and many counts, or a class for expanded clones, and some rows have none.

CDR3 protein: CASSTGQGDTGELFF
CDR3 DNA: TGTGCCAGTAGTACGGGACAGGGAGACACCGGGGAGCTGTTTTTT
clone size: -
J gene: TRBJ2-2
D gene: TRBD1
V gene: TRBV19

CDR3 protein: CASSYSALREYNEQFF
CDR3 DNA: TGTGCCAGCAGTTACTCTGCCCTCCGCGAGTACAATGAGCAGTTCTTC
clone size: few
J gene: TRBJ2-1
D gene: -
V gene: TRBV6-5

CDR3 protein: CASSPSPYEQYF
CDR3 DNA: TGTGCCAGCAGCCCGAGTCCCTACGAGCAGTACTTC
clone size: few
J gene: TRBJ2-7
D gene: -
V gene: TRBV14

CDR3 protein: CASSQDGVRGGGDEQFF
CDR3 DNA: TGCGCCAGCAGCCAAGATGGGGTAAGAGGAGGGGGCGATGAGCAGTTCTTC
clone size: -
J gene: TRBJ2-1
D gene: -
V gene: TRBV4-3

CDR3 protein: CASSSGLAGGRYNEQFF
CDR3 DNA: TGTGCCAGCAGCTCCGGACTAGCGGGAGGGCGTTACAATGAGCAGTTCTTC
clone size: -
J gene: TRBJ2-1
D gene: TRBD2
V gene: TRBV27

CDR3 protein: CASSLGTFYEQYF
CDR3 DNA: TGTGCCAGCAGTCTTGGGACTTTCTACGAGCAGTACTTC
clone size: -
J gene: TRBJ2-7
D gene: -
V gene: TRBV28

CDR3 protein: CASSDPGTVYNEQFF
CDR3 DNA: TGTGCCAGCTCAGACCCGGGGACAGTCTACAATGAGCAGTTCTTC
clone size: -
J gene: TRBJ2-1
D gene: TRBD1
V gene: TRBV18

CDR3 protein: CAISLRDTGNTIYF
CDR3 DNA: TGTGCCATCAGCCTCCGGGACACTGGAAACACCATATATTTT
clone size: -
J gene: TRBJ1-3
D gene: -
V gene: TRBV10-3

CDR3 protein: CAISGGGPATDTQYF
CDR3 DNA: TGTGCCATCAGTGGTGGCGGGCCGGCCACAGATACGCAGTATTTT
clone size: -
J gene: TRBJ2-3
D gene: -
V gene: TRBV10-3

CDR3 protein: CASSEERTGTYNEQFF
CDR3 DNA: TGTGCCAGCAGTGAAGAAAGGACAGGGACCTACAATGAGCAGTTCTTC
clone size: -
J gene: TRBJ2-1
D gene: TRBD1
V gene: TRBV2

CDR3 protein: CASSEPLAGANEQFF
CDR3 DNA: TGTGCCAGCAGTGAACCACTAGCGGGAGCCAATGAGCAGTTCTTC
clone size: -
J gene: TRBJ2-1
D gene: TRBD2
V gene: TRBV25-1

CDR3 protein: CASNDGYSKYEQYF
CDR3 DNA: TGTGCCAGCAACGATGGCTACAGTAAATACGAGCAGTACTTC
clone size: -
J gene: TRBJ2-7
D gene: -
V gene: TRBV2

CDR3 protein: CASTLIAGGPQETQYF
CDR3 DNA: TGCGCCAGCACCCTTATAGCGGGAGGCCCCCAAGAGACCCAGTACTTC
clone size: -
J gene: TRBJ2-5
D gene: TRBD2
V gene: TRBV5-1

CDR3 protein: CASSQGQTNEKLFF
CDR3 DNA: TGCGCCAGCAGCCAAGGACAAACTAATGAAAAACTGTTTTTT
clone size: once
J gene: TRBJ1-4
D gene: -
V gene: TRBV4-1

CDR3 protein: CASSPRLAGATYEQYF
CDR3 DNA: TGTGCCAGCAGCCCCAGACTAGCGGGAGCCACCTACGAGCAGTACTTC
clone size: -
J gene: TRBJ2-7
D gene: TRBD2
V gene: TRBV7-9

CDR3 protein: CASSLQGGSNQPQHF
CDR3 DNA: TGTGCCAGTAGTCTTCAGGGTGGGAGCAATCAGCCCCAGCATTTT
clone size: -
J gene: TRBJ1-5
D gene: -
V gene: TRBV19

CDR3 protein: CASSFNWEQYF
CDR3 DNA: TGTGCCAGCAGCTTTAACTGGGAGCAGTACTTC
clone size: -
J gene: TRBJ2-7
D gene: -
V gene: TRBV7-9

CDR3 protein: CASSLRGPYEQYF
CDR3 DNA: TGTGCCAGCAGTTTAAGGGGGCCCTACGAGCAGTACTTC
clone size: few
J gene: TRBJ2-7
D gene: TRBD1
V gene: TRBV27

CDR3 protein: CASSQDPLAGGYEQYF
CDR3 DNA: TGTGCCAGCAGCCAAGATCCCCTAGCGGGAGGGTACGAGCAGTACTTC
clone size: -
J gene: TRBJ2-7
D gene: TRBD2
V gene: TRBV4-2

CDR3 protein: CSVEGGETYEQYF
CDR3 DNA: TGCAGCGTTGAGGGGGGAGAGACCTACGAGCAGTACTTC
clone size: -
J gene: TRBJ2-7
D gene: -
V gene: TRBV29-1

CDR3 protein: CASNPSGRNSYNEQFF
CDR3 DNA: TGTGCCAGCAACCCTAGCGGGAGGAATTCCTACAATGAGCAGTTCTTC
clone size: -
J gene: TRBJ2-1
D gene: TRBD2
V gene: TRBV6-6

CDR3 protein: CATSRVGGTFTGELFF
CDR3 DNA: TGTGCCACCAGCAGAGTCGGGGGAACGTTCACCGGGGAGCTGTTTTTT
clone size: -
J gene: TRBJ2-2
D gene: -
V gene: TRBV15

CDR3 protein: CASTRQGVTNEKLFF
CDR3 DNA: TGTGCCAGCACCCGACAGGGGGTCACTAATGAAAAACTGTTTTTT
clone size: -
J gene: TRBJ1-4
D gene: TRBD1
V gene: TRBV28

CDR3 protein: CASSTLAGVVSNIQYF
CDR3 DNA: TGTGCCAGTAGTACACTAGCGGGAGTTGTGAGCAACATTCAGTACTTC
clone size: -
J gene: TRBJ2-4
D gene: TRBD2
V gene: TRBV19

CDR3 protein: CASSYSEGGTEAFF
CDR3 DNA: TGTGCCAGCAGTTACTCGGAGGGCGGCACTGAAGCTTTCTTT
clone size: -
J gene: TRBJ1-1
D gene: -
V gene: TRBV6-5

CDR3 protein: CASSGRGQETQYF
CDR3 DNA: TGTGCCAGCAGCGGTCGGGGCCAAGAGACCCAGTACTTC
clone size: -
J gene: TRBJ2-5
D gene: -
V gene: TRBV9

CDR3 protein: CASSAGLIFSGNTIYF
CDR3 DNA: TGTGCCAGCAGCGCCGGACTGATATTCTCTGGAAACACCATATATTTT
clone size: once
J gene: TRBJ1-3
D gene: -
V gene: TRBV9

CDR3 protein: CASSPPGTGVEQYF
CDR3 DNA: TGTGCCAGCAGCCCCCCCGGGACAGGTGTTGAGCAGTACTTC
clone size: -
J gene: TRBJ2-7
D gene: TRBD1
V gene: TRBV27

CDR3 protein: CASSLYLADTGELFF
CDR3 DNA: TGTGCCAGCAGTTTATACCTAGCGGACACCGGGGAGCTGTTTTTT
clone size: few
J gene: TRBJ2-2
D gene: TRBD2
V gene: TRBV27